The clone carrying this TCR beta chain occurred a few times. Its cognate antigen is unknown. A library of TCRbeta sequences, prepared with unique molecular identifiers, was generated. TCRdb re-derived calls from the PCR reads in MiXCR, one entry per CDR3 protein. The repertoire has 450,000 to 600,000 distinct CDR3 sequences, 10% to 15% of them found once; the top ten carry over 2%. This sample was included in a study of T-cell reconstitution after alpha-beta-depleted transplantation in children. Study-wide results and limits: Newly generated T cells supplied most T-cell counts and diversity one year post-transplant. It was surviving recipient T cells and thymic progenitors that gave some patients high TCRbeta diversity at day 60. The study reportedly traced alpha-beta T cells about two months after transplant to several hundred expanded graft clones.

This CDR3 has 13 amino acids. Trimming took off 4 bases at V and 0 bases at J, with 7 bases between the two ends. Germline V gene data show CDR1 as SQVTM and CDR2 as ANQGSEA. V gene TRBV29-1 combines with J gene TRBJ2-4, with unresolved D. Sequenced here: PBMCs, mostly from graft donor cells, sampled 360 days after TCRalphabeta/CD19-depleted stem cell transplant. This TCR was recovered from a male patient younger than 18 who had a stem cell transplant for acute myeloid leukemia, so the T cells may come from the graft donor. CDR3 bases: TGCAGCGTTGTCCCCCTAGCCAAAAACATTCAGTACTTC. Translating gives CSVVPLAKNIQYF.